The rows below give T cell receptor beta chains drawn from one sample of a study of cytomegalovirus exposure and HLA in healthy donors. Assay used: immunoSEQ multiplex PCR; TCRdb lists only in-frame clones, some missing. The sample consists of about 110,000 clones, around 72% of them appearing once. The material sequenced was PBMCs. The receptors come from a man younger than 45 in good health and CMV-seronegative. The CDR3 runs from the conserved cysteine through the conserved F or W. Each record gives: clone size, V gene, D gene, J gene, CDR3 protein, CDR3 DNA. The D gene is left open where the match is weak. The size entry is marked missing in some rows and otherwise reads once, few, many or a size class.

-,TRBV19,TRBD1,TRBJ1-2,CASSVGTGGGLYGYTF,TGTGCCAGTAGTGTGGGGACAGGGGGCGGTCTCTATGGCTACACCTTC
-,TRBV19,TRBD1,TRBJ2-7,CASSVTGTGPLEQYF,TGTGCCAGTAGTGTCACGGGGACAGGACCATTGGAGCAGTACTTC
few,TRBV5-1,TRBD1,TRBJ1-1,CASSLGQGFAEAFF,TGCGCCAGCAGCTTGGGACAGGGATTCGCTGAAGCTTTCTTT
once,TRBV15,-,TRBJ2-5,CATSRDRGGRTQYF,TGTGCCACCAGCAGAGATCGCGGGGGCAGGACCCAGTACTTC
-,TRBV5-8,-,TRBJ1-2,CASSPRGEVHGYTF,TGTGCCAGCAGCCCCAGGGGAGAGGTGCATGGCTACACCTTC
-,TRBV29-1,TRBD2,TRBJ2-3,CSVPSSGRVTDTQYF,TGCAGCGTTCCCTCCAGCGGGAGGGTAACAGATACGCAGTATTTT
-,TRBV5-1,-,TRBJ1-1,CASSSSTAGSNTEAFF,TGCGCCAGCAGCTCGTCGACAGCAGGGTCGAACACTGAAGCTTTCTTT
-,TRBV18,-,TRBJ2-2,CASSPLRSGVNTGELFF,TGTGCCAGCTCACCTCTCAGGTCCGGGGTGAACACCGGGGAGCTGTTTTTT
-,TRBV29-1,TRBD1,TRBJ1-1,CSVEWGQSEAFF,TGCAGCGTTGAATGGGGACAGAGTGAAGCTTTCTTT
once,TRBV5-1,-,TRBJ2-7,CASSPGSLDYEQYF,TGCGCCAGCAGCCCGGGATCCCTGGATTACGAGCAGTACTTC
-,TRBV5-8,TRBD2,TRBJ2-7,CASSLDGRTYEQYF,TGTGCCAGCAGCTTGGACGGGAGGACTTACGAGCAGTACTTC
-,TRBV6-1,TRBD1,TRBJ1-4,CASSRQGKIEKLFF,TGTGCCAGCAGTCGACAGGGGAAGATCGAAAAACTGTTTTTT
-,TRBV5-5,TRBD2,TRBJ2-7,CASSPGLAYEQYF,TGTGCCAGCAGCCCGGGACTAGCCTACGAGCAGTACTTC
-,TRBV6-5,-,TRBJ2-7,CASSPDTSGREQYF,TGTGCCAGTTCGCCCGACACCTCGGGGAGGGAGCAGTACTTC
-,TRBV6-1,-,TRBJ1-5,CASSYRRDQPQHF,TGTGCCAGCAGTTATAGGAGAGATCAGCCCCAGCATTTT
-,TRBV6-5,-,TRBJ1-4,CASSYRGGATNEKLFF,TGTGCCAGCAGTTATAGGGGGGGGGCAACTAATGAAAAACTGTTTTTT
-,TRBV7-2,-,TRBJ2-3,CASHQALSTDTQYF,TGTGCCAGCCACCAAGCCCTTAGCACAGATACGCAGTATTTT
-,TRBV19,TRBD1,TRBJ1-1,CASSITPPQGAGEAFF,TGTGCCAGTAGTATAACTCCCCCCCAGGGGGCCGGTGAAGCTTTCTTT
-,TRBV30,-,TRBJ1-2,CAWSAGQLIYGYTF,TGTGCCTGGAGTGCCGGACAGCTAATCTATGGCTACACCTTC
few,TRBV6-6,-,TRBJ1-1,CASSPPTAVNTEAFF,TGTGCCAGCAGTCCACCAACAGCGGTGAACACTGAAGCTTTCTTT
-,TRBV6-1,TRBD2,TRBJ2-1,CASRVIGGRNEQFF,TGTGCCAGCCGGGTTATCGGGGGGAGGAATGAGCAGTTCTTC
-,TRBV7-9,-,TRBJ1-2,CASSSQGQVKGYTF,TGTGCCAGCAGCTCACAGGGACAAGTTAAGGGCTACACCTTC
-,TRBV4-1,-,TRBJ2-1,CASSQDTVGGNEQFF,TGCGCCAGCAGCCAAGACACAGTCGGGGGCAATGAGCAGTTCTTC
-,TRBV5-6,TRBD1,TRBJ1-5,CASKTLDRGRKRSNQPQHF,TGTGCCAGCAAAACCCTGGACAGGGGAAGAAAGAGGAGCAATCAGCCCCAGCATTTT
-,TRBV27,-,TRBJ2-2,CASSLLLGTGELFF,TGTGCCAGCAGTTTATTGCTAGGCACCGGGGAGCTGTTTTTT
-,TRBV7-2,TRBD1,TRBJ2-7,CASSLEGQGIYEQYF,TGTGCCAGCAGCTTAGAGGGACAGGGTATCTACGAGCAGTACTTC
-,TRBV7-2,-,TRBJ1-2,CASSLGGTGGYTF,TGTGCCAGCAGCTTGGGGGGGACGGGCGGCTACACCTTC
-,TRBV2,-,TRBJ1-1,CASRGARVNTEAFF,TGTGCCAGTCGGGGAGCCAGAGTGAACACTGAAGCTTTCTTT
once,TRBV6-1,TRBD1,TRBJ2-1,CASTRTGEGNEQFF,TGTGCCAGCACCAGGACAGGGGAAGGCAATGAGCAGTTCTTC
-,TRBV6-1,TRBD1,TRBJ2-7,CASSWDRGSYEQYF,TGTGCCAGCAGTTGGGACAGGGGTTCCTACGAGCAGTACTTC
once,TRBV5-1,TRBD2,TRBJ2-1,CASSLVEMSGGYNEQFF,TGCGCCAGCAGCTTGGTTGAGATGAGCGGGGGCTACAATGAGCAGTTCTTC
few,TRBV18,-,TRBJ1-1,CASSRSGHSSEAFF,TGTGCCAGCTCACGGAGCGGGCATAGTTCTGAAGCTTTCTTT
once,TRBV9,-,TRBJ2-1,CASSVVGDGGHEQFF,TGTGCCAGCAGCGTAGTAGGGGACGGAGGGCATGAGCAGTTCTTC
-,TRBV5-1,TRBD1,TRBJ2-3,CASSLDPTGASFGGTQYF,TGCGCCAGCAGCTTGGACCCAACAGGGGCCTCCTTCGGTGGTACGCAGTATTTT
-,TRBV18,-,TRBJ2-1,CASSPGVEDIGFF,TGTGCCAGCTCACCGGGTGTGGAAGACATTGGGTTCTTC
few,TRBV4-1,-,TRBJ2-1,CASSQDGGHPHDEQFF,TGCGCCAGCAGCCAAGATGGGGGCCACCCTCACGATGAGCAGTTCTTC
few,TRBV5-1,-,TRBJ1-1,CASRVDRQNTEAFF,TGCGCCAGCCGGGTCGACAGGCAGAACACTGAAGCTTTCTTT
-,TRBV5-1,-,TRBJ2-3,CASSLVVTSTDTQYF,TGCGCCAGCAGCTTGGTGGTTACTAGCACAGATACGCAGTATTTT
-,TRBV30,TRBD1,TRBJ1-2,CAWSPKEGQGSYGYTF,TGTGCCTGGAGTCCAAAAGAGGGACAGGGATCCTATGGCTACACCTTC
once,TRBV12-5,TRBD2,TRBJ2-3,CASGLRLAGRDTQYF,TGTGCTAGTGGTTTACGCCTAGCGGGTCGAGATACGCAGTATTTT
-,TRBV5-1,-,TRBJ2-2,CASSKDRRNTGELFF,TGCGCCAGCAGCAAAGACCGGAGAAACACCGGGGAGCTGTTTTTT
-,TRBV30,-,TRBJ2-7,CAWSVSRGEQYF,TGTGCCTGGAGTGTGTCCCGGGGCGAGCAGTACTTC
-,TRBV2,-,TRBJ1-1,CASSDQGNTEAFF,TGTGCCAGCAGTGATCAGGGGAACACTGAAGCTTTCTTT
-,TRBV2,-,TRBJ1-2,CASRGDTLGYGYTF,TGTGCCAGCAGGGGGGACACCTTGGGCTATGGCTACACCTTC
-,TRBV29-1,TRBD2,TRBJ2-1,CSVEKGGARNEQFF,TGCAGCGTTGAAAAGGGAGGGGCGCGGAATGAGCAGTTCTTC
-,TRBV4-1,TRBD2,TRBJ2-6,CASSQDSVAGVFEANVLTF,TGCGCCAGCAGCCAAGATTCAGTAGCGGGAGTGTTTGAGGCCAACGTCCTGACTTTC
-,TRBV7-2,TRBD1,TRBJ1-4,CASSTLQGSNEKLFF,TGTGCCAGCAGCACCTTACAGGGGAGTAATGAAAAACTGTTTTTT
-,TRBV16,TRBD2,TRBJ2-1,CASSHAGGSGNEQFF,TGTGCCAGCTCCCATGCGGGAGGAAGCGGTAATGAGCAGTTCTTC
-,TRBV4-2,-,TRBJ1-2,CASSLEGYGYTF,TGTGCCAGCAGCCTCGAGGGCTATGGCTACACCTTC
-,TRBV2,TRBD1,TRBJ2-7,CASSRDREGEQYF,TGTGCCAGCAGCCGGGACAGGGAGGGCGAGCAGTACTTC
-,TRBV6-1,-,TRBJ1-5,CASGGATSSNQPQHF,TGTGCCAGCGGGGGGGCAACGTCTAGCAATCAGCCCCAGCATTTT
-,TRBV6-1,TRBD2,TRBJ2-5,CASSGGTSGQETQYF,TGTGCCAGCAGTGGGGGGACTAGCGGGCAAGAGACCCAGTACTTC
-,TRBV15,TRBD1,TRBJ2-4,CATSRPGQIAKNIQYF,TGTGCCACCAGCAGGCCGGGACAGATAGCCAAAAACATTCAGTACTTC
few,TRBV9,TRBD2,TRBJ2-3,CASTLAGDTDTQYF,TGTGCCAGCACCTTAGCGGGGGACACAGATACGCAGTATTTT
once,TRBV5-1,-,TRBJ1-4,CASSPEEFNEKLFF,TGCGCCAGCAGCCCGGAGGAATTTAATGAAAAACTGTTTTTT
-,TRBV30,-,TRBJ1-4,CAWSLLNGIGNEKLFF,TGTGCCTGGAGTCTCCTAAACGGGATCGGTAATGAAAAACTGTTTTTT